This TCR beta chain is from a study of tumor-infiltrating lymphocytes in primary liver carcinoma. Study overall: Patients, male and female, were 30 to 69 years old.

CDR3 size: 13 residues. The ends were cut back, 2 bases at V and 4 bases at J, with 6 bases in the middle. A constant-region primer served to make TCR beta cDNA from approximately 490 ng total RNA. The TCR beta library was amplified through three nested multiplex PCR rounds in a modified ARM-PCR procedure. Researchers ran the first two PCR rounds for roughly 11 cycles each with TRBV1-TRBV30 forward primers and a C-beta reverse primer. In TCRdb, the multiplex PCR reads were re-called with MiXCR into one record per CDR3 protein. The table lists tens of thousands of distinct CDR3 sequences, 71% of them singletons. Study outcomes and limitations: Researchers report that only about 8-25% of top clones turned up in all five tumor regions.

Co-extraction yielded RNA and DNA from 20-30 mg of unsorted bulk tissue. Sampling was performed at five separate regions of each tumor. Every one of the tumor samples had a viable tumor cell content above 90%. This clonotype has a handful of counts. Its antigen is not identified. The receptor was isolated from a woman aged 60-75 years with primary liver carcinoma and hepatitis B virus infection. The sample taken for sequencing was liver tumor tissue from sampling region 4. Stated subset: tumor region T4, right-lateral pole. The V call is TRBV12-3 or TRBV12-4, the J call TRBJ1-3, with unresolved D. In DNA form, the CDR3 reads TGTGCCAGCAGTTTATCGGGCGGAAACACCATATATTTT. Its translation: CASSLSGGNTIYF.